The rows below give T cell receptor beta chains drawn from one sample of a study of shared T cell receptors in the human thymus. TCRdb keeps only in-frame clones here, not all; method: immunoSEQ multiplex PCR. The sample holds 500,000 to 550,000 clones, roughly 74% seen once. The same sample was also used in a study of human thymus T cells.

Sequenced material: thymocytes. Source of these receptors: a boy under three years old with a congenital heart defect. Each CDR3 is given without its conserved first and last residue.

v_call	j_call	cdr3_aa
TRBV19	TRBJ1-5	ASSQGAQPQH
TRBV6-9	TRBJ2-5	ASGKGRPPAETQY
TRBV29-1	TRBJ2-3	SVGHGSATDTQY
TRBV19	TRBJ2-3	ASSIGGALTSGRATDTQY
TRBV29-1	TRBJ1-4	SVDSGGKARRKLF
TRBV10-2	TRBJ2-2	ASSEIRDRGTGELF
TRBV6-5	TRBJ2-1	ASSKTKRGNNEQF
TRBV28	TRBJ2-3	ASSLNHTGPGPDTQY
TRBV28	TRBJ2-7	ASSLLDGGIREQY
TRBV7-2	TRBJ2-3	ASSHRDYILTDTQY
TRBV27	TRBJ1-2	ASSSPGTADYGYT
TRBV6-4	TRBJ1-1	ASSETRGRVTEAF
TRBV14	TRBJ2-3	ASSLAGGSTDTQY
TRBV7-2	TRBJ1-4	ASSPLDRQGANEKLF
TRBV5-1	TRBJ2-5	ASSPRQGGETQY
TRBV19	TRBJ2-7	ATQPGQGAYEQY
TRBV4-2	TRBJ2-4	ASSQDGQGSIIAKNIQY
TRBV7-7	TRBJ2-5	ASSLDRFGETQY
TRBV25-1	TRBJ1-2	ASSERGPGGYT
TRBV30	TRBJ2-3	AWRSGRGRTDTQY
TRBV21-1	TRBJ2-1	ASTIDGISYNEQF
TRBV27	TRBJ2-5	ASSLYYSPKETQY
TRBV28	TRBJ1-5	ASSFRRGDRGKDPYQPQH
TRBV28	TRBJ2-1	ASIRASGTHLSYNEQF
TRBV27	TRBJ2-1	ASTPGRGSYNEQF
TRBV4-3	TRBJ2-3	ASSQGDFSGRITDTQY
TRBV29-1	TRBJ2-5	SVPGVRETQY
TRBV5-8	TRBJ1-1	ASRDSAQAF
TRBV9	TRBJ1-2	ASSGGLTGGNYGYT
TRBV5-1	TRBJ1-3	ASAGPPRDRGLSGNTIY
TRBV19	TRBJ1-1	ASSISEGTEAF
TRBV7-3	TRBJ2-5	ASSPSGAQETQY
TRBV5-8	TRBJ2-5	ASSLEGAGKTQY
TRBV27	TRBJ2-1	ASRGQSYNEQF
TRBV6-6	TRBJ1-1	ASSSRGDTEAF
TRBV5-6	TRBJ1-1	ASSLALRQGVMKYTEAF
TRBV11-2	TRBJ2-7	ASSSPGQGSDYEQY
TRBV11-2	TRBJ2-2	ASSWSGIQGELF
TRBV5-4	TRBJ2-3	ASSRAAEGDTQY
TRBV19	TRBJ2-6	ASNCKGANLSGANVLT
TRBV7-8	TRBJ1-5	ASSLKWAGDNQPQH
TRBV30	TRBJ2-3	AWRAGTSGRTSTDTQY
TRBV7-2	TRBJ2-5	ASSVVITPGQGKETQY
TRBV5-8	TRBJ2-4	ASSLNYLWD
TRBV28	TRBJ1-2	ASSLPGDDGYT
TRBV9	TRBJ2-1	ASSPLFRGNEQF
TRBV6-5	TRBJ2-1	ASRKLAAPNEQF
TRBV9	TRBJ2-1	ASSVESADFYNEQF